This T cell receptor (beta chain) emerged from a study of metastatic and nonmetastatic thyroid tumors. Study in general: Across blood and tumor or nodule tissue, repertoires from malignant and benign thyroid patients were compared with one another.

CDR1 SGHRS and CDR2 YFSETQ come from the germline V gene. Between the trimmed V and J ends, which lost 2 bases and 3 bases, there was a span of 14 bases. This CDR3 contains 15 residues. Notes on the study in general: Versus benign nodules, malignant thyroid tumors reportedly had significantly higher TCR beta diversity, in blood and tumor.

Original processing notes: What underpinned the distant-metastasis classifier for papillary thyroid cancer was the set of CDR3 differences across clinicopathological groups. TCRdb re-called the PCR reads through MiXCR. These V and J calls rely on TCRdb rather than the paper's analysis. The sample records roughly 8,000 clones, 32% being singletons. This clone was found many times. Its antigen remains unknown. Among the patients, none had received any treatment before thyroid surgery. Sequencing input: tumor tissue. The V call is TRBV5-1, the J call TRBJ1-1; D gene unclear. This clonotype was obtained from a female donor with papillary thyroid cancer or a benign thyroid nodule (not recorded which). Some clones in this sample may be carry-over from other donors' samples. The CDR3 reads CASSLWAGGHTEAFF. As DNA, the CDR3 is TGCGCCAGCAGCTTATGGGCTGGTGGTCACACTGAAGCTTTCTTT. The full variable domain, in which reference TRBV5-1 and TRBJ1-1 provide the parts outside the CDR3, is KAGVTQTPRYLIKTRGQQVTLSCSPISGHRSVSWYQQTPGQGLQFLFEYFSETQRNKGNFPGRFSGRQFSNSRSEMNVSTLELGDSALYLCASSLWAGGHTEAFFGQGTRLTVV.